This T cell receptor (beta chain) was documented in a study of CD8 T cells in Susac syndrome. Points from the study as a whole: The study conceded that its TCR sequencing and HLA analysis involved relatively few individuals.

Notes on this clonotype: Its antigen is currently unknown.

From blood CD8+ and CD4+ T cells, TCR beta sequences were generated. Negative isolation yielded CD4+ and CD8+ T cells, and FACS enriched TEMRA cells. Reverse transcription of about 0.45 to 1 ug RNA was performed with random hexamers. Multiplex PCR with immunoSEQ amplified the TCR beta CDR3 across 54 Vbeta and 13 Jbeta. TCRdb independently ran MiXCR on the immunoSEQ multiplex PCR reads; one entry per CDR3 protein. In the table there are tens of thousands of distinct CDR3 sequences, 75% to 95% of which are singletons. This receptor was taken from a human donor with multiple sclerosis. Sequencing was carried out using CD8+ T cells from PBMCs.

In DNA, the CDR3 is TGTGCCACCAGCCCAATGGGCGCCGGGGAGCTGTTTTTT. As protein: CATSPMGAGELFF. V gene TRBV15 combines with J gene TRBJ2-2; the D is unclear. The CDR3 totals 13 residues. V was pared by 5 bases and J by 6 bases, with 10 bases between. Germline V gene sequence: CDR1 LNHNV, CDR2 YYDKDF (reference sequence).